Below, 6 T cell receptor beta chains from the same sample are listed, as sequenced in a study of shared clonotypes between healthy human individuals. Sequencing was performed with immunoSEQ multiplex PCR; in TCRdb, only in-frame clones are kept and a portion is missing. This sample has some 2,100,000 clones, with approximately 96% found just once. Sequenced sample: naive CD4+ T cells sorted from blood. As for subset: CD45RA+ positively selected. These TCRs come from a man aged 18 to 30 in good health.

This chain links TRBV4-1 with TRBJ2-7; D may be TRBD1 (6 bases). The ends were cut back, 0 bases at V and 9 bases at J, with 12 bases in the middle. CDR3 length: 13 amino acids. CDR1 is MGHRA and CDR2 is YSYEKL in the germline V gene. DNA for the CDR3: TGCGCCAGCAGCCAAGATCAAAGCAGGGGGCAGTACTTC. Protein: CASSQDQSRGQYF.

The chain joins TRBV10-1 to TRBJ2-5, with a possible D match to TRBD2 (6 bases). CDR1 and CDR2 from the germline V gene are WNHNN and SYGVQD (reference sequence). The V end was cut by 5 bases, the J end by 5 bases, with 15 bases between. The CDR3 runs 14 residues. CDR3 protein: CASSPAGGLETQYF. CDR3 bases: TGCGCCAGCAGTCCGGCCGGGGGACTGGAGACCCAGTACTTC.

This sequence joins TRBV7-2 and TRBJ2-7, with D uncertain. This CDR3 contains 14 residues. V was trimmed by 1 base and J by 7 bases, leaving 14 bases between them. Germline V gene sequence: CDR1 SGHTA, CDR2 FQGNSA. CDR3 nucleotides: TGTGCCAGCAGCTTAGGGTCCCCGATTGGGGAGCAGTACTTC. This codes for CASSLGSPIGEQYF.

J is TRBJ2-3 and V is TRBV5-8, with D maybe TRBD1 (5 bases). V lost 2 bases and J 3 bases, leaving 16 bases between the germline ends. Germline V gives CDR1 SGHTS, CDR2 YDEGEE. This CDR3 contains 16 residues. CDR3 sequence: CASSFVGRQQTDTQYF. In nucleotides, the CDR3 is TGTGCCAGCAGCTTCGTTGGCCGACAGCAAACAGATACGCAGTATTTT.

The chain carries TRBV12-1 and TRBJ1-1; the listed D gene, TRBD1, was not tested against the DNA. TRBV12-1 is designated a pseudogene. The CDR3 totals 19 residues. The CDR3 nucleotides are TGTGCCAGCAGCCCCGTTAATGGATCCCGGGACACACGATTGGAGGAAGCTTTCTTT. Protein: CASSPVNGSRDTRLEEAFF.

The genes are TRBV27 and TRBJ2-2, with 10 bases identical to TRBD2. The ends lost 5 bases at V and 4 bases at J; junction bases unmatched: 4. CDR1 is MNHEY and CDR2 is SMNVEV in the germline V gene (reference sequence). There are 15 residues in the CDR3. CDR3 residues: CASSLTSGVTGELFF. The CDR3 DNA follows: TGTGCCAGCAGTCTAACTAGCGGGGTCACCGGGGAGCTGTTTTTT.